The subject of this entry is one T cell receptor beta chain. The antigen is not known. The CDR3 is made up of 14 amino acids. The ends were cut back, 4 bases at V and 2 bases at J, with 12 bases in the middle. Per germline, CDR1 MRHNA and CDR2 SNTAGT. The sample is drawn from a study of cytomegalovirus exposure and HLA in healthy donors. Study-level findings and limits: Being productive about 90% or about 30% of the time was typical of most TCR beta V segments in an earlier analysis. Reportedly, fewer N-insertions than the approximately 700-donor mean appeared in an Asian-associated ancestry cluster in a later analysis. Upon later analysis, TCR association rates were observed to vary by HLA locus, being highest for DRB1 and lowest for HLA-C.

The PCR was carried out with 60 Vbeta primers and 13 Jbeta primers. The protocol was immunoSEQ multiplex PCR, while the TCRdb copy is restricted to in-frame clones and leaves out a portion. The table lists over 150,000 clones, approximately 80% of them singletons. This chain uses TRBV6-4 with TRBJ2-7; D possibly corresponds to TRBD2 (7 bases). The sequenced material came from PBMCs. The sequence was obtained from a woman aged 40 to 50 in good health and CMV-seropositive. In DNA form, the CDR3 reads TGTGCCAGCAGTGTCCGGGGGGCCGCCTACGAGCAGTACTTC. Protein sequence: CASSVRGAAYEQYF.